The rows below give T cell receptor beta chains drawn from one sample of a study of T cell changes during pregnancy in multiple sclerosis. Sequenced by immunoSEQ multiplex PCR; TCRdb stores in-frame clones only, minus some. Of 70,000 to 95,000 clones in the sample, around 93% are singletons; the top ten hold just over 2.5%. The sequenced sample was peripheral blood, obtained after pregnancy. The receptors shown here come from a female donor in good health, enrolled as a control in a pregnancy study. The CDR3 runs from the conserved cysteine through the conserved F or W. D genes are given only for firm matches. The size entry is marked missing in some rows and otherwise reads once, few, many or a size class.

CDR3aa	CDR3nt	abundance	v_gene	d_gene	j_gene
CASSEGLAGDYEQYF	TGTGCCAGCAGTGAGGGACTAGCGGGCGACTACGAGCAGTACTTC	once	TRBV6-1	TRBD2	TRBJ2-7
CASSQRLGDYNEQFF	TGTGCCAGCAGCCAAAGGCTGGGAGACTACAATGAGCAGTTCTTC	NA	TRBV14	NA	TRBJ2-1
CAWSVREKLFF	TGTGCCTGGAGTGTACGGGAAAAACTGTTTTTT	NA	TRBV30	NA	TRBJ1-4
CASSGAGTGEGGGGYTF	TGTGCCAGCAGCGGCGCCGGGACAGGGGAGGGGGGCGGTGGCTACACCTTC	NA	TRBV9	TRBD1	TRBJ1-2
CAWSDYVGLAGFYEQFF	TGTGCCTGGAGTGATTATGTTGGACTAGCGGGGTTTTATGAGCAGTTCTTC	NA	TRBV30	TRBD2	TRBJ2-1
CASSPLTGLYEKLFF	TGTGCCAGCAGTCCACTTACAGGGTTATATGAAAAACTGTTTTTT	once	TRBV28	NA	TRBJ1-4
CAWSVQGRSWDGYTF	TGTGCCTGGAGTGTACAGGGTAGGAGTTGGGATGGCTACACCTTC	NA	TRBV30	NA	TRBJ1-2
CASGLPPPNLASTDTQYF	TGTGCTAGTGGTTTGCCGCCTCCGAATCTGGCTAGCACAGATACGCAGTATTTT	NA	TRBV12-5	NA	TRBJ2-3
CSVEDPPGQSSGNTIYF	TGCAGCGTTGAAGACCCCCCGGGACAGTCCTCTGGAAACACCATATATTTT	NA	TRBV29-1	TRBD1	TRBJ1-3
CASSHVRGNADTQYF	TGTGCCAGCAGCCACGTTCGAGGTAACGCAGATACGCAGTATTTT	NA	TRBV27	NA	TRBJ2-3